This passage covers 7 T cell receptor beta chains from one sample sequenced in a study of T cell repertoires in ileal Crohn's disease. The data were produced by immunoSEQ multiplex PCR, yet TCRdb's version contains in-frame clones alone and is incomplete. The sample lists fewer than 4,000 clones, 75% to 85% occurring once. The sequenced sample consisted of ileal tissue. The source of these receptors is an adult with Crohn's disease.

This clone was found once. The rearrangement joins TRBV6-6 to TRBJ2-7, with 7 bases matching TRBD2. CDR3 length: 15 residues. Germline CDR1 is MNHNY and CDR2 is SVGAGI (reference sequence). J lost 1 base, V lost 4 bases, and 7 bases had no gene match. In DNA, the CDR3 is TGTGCCAGCAGTTCCGGACTAGTACCTTCCTACGAGCAGTACTTC. Its protein product is CASSSGLVPSYEQYF.

The J gene is TRBJ1-1, the V gene TRBV25-1; unclear D gene. V shed 3 bases and J shed 1 base, with 9 bases lying between them. The germline V gene has CDR1 MGHDK and CDR2 SYGVNS. The CDR3 runs 14 residues. The CDR3 reads CASSDSPPNTEAFF. CDR3 DNA sequence: TGTGCCAGCAGTGATAGTCCCCCGAACACTGAAGCTTTCTTT.

V and J are TRBV27 and TRBJ2-5; D possibly corresponds to TRBD2 (7 bases). Germline V lookup: CDR1 MNHEY, CDR2 SMNVEV (reference sequence). CDR3 length: 15 amino acids. V shed 9 bases and J shed 0 bases, with 17 bases lying between them. DNA of the CDR3: TGTGCCAGTAAATGGGGGGGCGGTTACCAAGAGACCCAGTACTTC. The encoded protein is CASKWGGGYQETQYF.

The chain employs TRBV9 and TRBJ2-2; the D is unclear. There are 13 residues in the CDR3. Germline values: CDR1 SGDLS, CDR2 YYNGEE. V was clipped by 0 bases and J by 6 bases, with 6 bases between them. In DNA form, the CDR3 reads TGTGCCAGCAGCGTAGATCTCGCCGGGGAGCTGTTTTTT. This sequence encodes CASSVDLAGELFF.

V is TRBV10-2 and J is TRBJ2-1; D gene uncertain. V was clipped by 3 bases and J by 1 base, with 7 bases between them. CDR1 is WSHSY, CDR2 SAAADI, per germline. The CDR3 length is 14 residues. In DNA form, the CDR3 reads TGCGCCAGCAGTGACAGATCTTCCTACAATGAGCAGTTCTTC. It specifies CASSDRSSYNEQFF.

This clone has only one observation. This sequence joins TRBV5-1 and TRBJ2-1; D perhaps matches TRBD2 (5 bases). The V end was cut by 3 bases, the J end by 7 bases, with 20 bases between. Germline V gene sequence: CDR1 SGHRS, CDR2 YFSETQ. The CDR3 covers 16 residues. CDR3 in DNA: TGCGCCAGCAGCTCTCGGGGAGCACTCCTCCAAAATGAGCAGTTCTTC. Protein: CASSSRGALLQNEQFF.

The J gene is TRBJ1-1, the V gene TRBV28; TRBD1 might be the D (6 bases). CDR3 length equals 15 residues. Trimming removed 2 bases from V and 5 bases from J, with 15 bases in between. The germline CDR1 and CDR2 sequences are MDHEN and SYDVKM. The CDR3 sequence is CASSLKITGRTEAFF. The CDR3 coding sequence is TGTGCCAGCAGTTTAAAGATCACAGGGCGGACTGAAGCTTTCTTT.